Detailed here is one TCR beta chain. What it binds is unknown. The sample comes from a study of cytotoxic CD8 clonotypes in ibrutinib-treated CLL. Study information: Treatment had run for a median roughly eleven months, range 6 to 36, when response samples were taken.

The CDR3 has 18 amino acids. The trim removed 2 bases at V and 1 base at J, leaving 12 bases unmatched. Germline CDR1 reads PRHDT; CDR2 reads FYEKMQ (reference sequence). Study-wide results and caveats: Clonality was elevated at ibrutinib response and had returned toward baseline at progression. Pretreatment clonality was elevated relative to age-matched healthy donors and paralleled circulating CD8+ T-cell counts.

Generated by immunoSEQ multiplex PCR, the TCRdb table keeps only in-frame clones and is missing some. Here the sample spans fewer than 400,000 clones, over 60% being singletons. Sequenced material: PBMCs, taken after 36 months of ibrutinib treatment. The genes are TRBV13 and TRBJ2-7; 9 nucleotides match TRBD2. The clonotype comes from a human donor with chronic lymphocytic leukemia. CDR3: CASSLSGLAYYESYEQYF. CDR3 sequence (DNA): TGTGCCAGCAGCTTATCCGGACTAGCGTATTATGAGTCCTACGAGCAGTACTTC.